Listed below are T cell receptor beta chains from one sample, sequenced in a study of blood T cell repertoires in COVID-19. Produced via immunoSEQ multiplex PCR; TCRdb's table is partial and in-frame only. The sample shows about 210,000 clones, approximately 90% of them seen only once. What was sequenced was peripheral blood. The receptor set was obtained from a man aged 25-40 years with acute or convalescent COVID-19. Both conserved end residues are part of each CDR3. D genes are given only for firm matches. Not all rows give a size; the values are once, few, many and, for expanded clones, a class.

abundance | j_gene | v_gene | d_gene | CDR3nt | CDR3aa
- | TRBJ1-5 | TRBV6-5 | - | TGTGCCAGCAGAACCGAGAGGGTAAACAATCAGCCCCAGCATTTT | CASRTERVNNQPQHF
- | TRBJ1-3 | TRBV7-9 | - | TGTGCCAGCAGCTTAGGGGCCGGAGGGCGTGGAAACACCATATATTTT | CASSLGAGGRGNTIYF
- | TRBJ1-5 | TRBV4-2 | TRBD1 | TGTGCCAGCAGCCAAGGGGCCGGGACAGGTCCAGAGCCCCAGCATTTT | CASSQGAGTGPEPQHF
- | TRBJ1-2 | TRBV19 | - | TGTGCCAGTAGGCCCACGCGGGGAACAAGAGGAAACTATGGCTACACCTTC | CASRPTRGTRGNYGYTF
- | TRBJ2-2 | TRBV5-1 | - | TGCGCCAGCAGCAAAAGACAGGGGAGGGACACCGGGGAGCTGTTTTTT | CASSKRQGRDTGELFF
- | TRBJ2-3 | TRBV5-4 | - | TGTGCCAGCAGTACAGGGTTAAGCACAGATACGCAGTATTTT | CASSTGLSTDTQYF
once | TRBJ2-7 | TRBV19 | - | TGTGCCAGTAGCCCCATCGGGTACGAGCAGTACTTC | CASSPIGYEQYF
- | TRBJ2-2 | TRBV28 | TRBD1 | TGTGCCAGCAGGAAAGGGACAGGGTCCAGCACCGGGGAGCTGTTTTTT | CASRKGTGSSTGELFF
once | TRBJ1-2 | TRBV9 | TRBD1 | TGTGCCAGCAGCCCCCCCGGGGACAGCTATGGCTACACCTTC | CASSPPGDSYGYTF
- | TRBJ2-7 | TRBV5-5 | TRBD1 | TGTGCCAGCAACCATAGAGGACAGGGGCACTACGAGCAGTACTTC | CASNHRGQGHYEQYF
- | TRBJ1-2 | TRBV28 | - | TGTGCCAGCAGCGTTAGCTCCACTAACTATGGCTACACCTTC | CASSVSSTNYGYTF
- | TRBJ1-1 | TRBV5-1 | - | TGCGCCAGCAGCAGGGGACTTCGTAGCGGAGAAACTGAAGCTTTCTTT | CASSRGLRSGETEAFF
- | TRBJ2-7 | TRBV27 | TRBD1 | TGTGCCAGCAGATGGACAGGTCAACCGGACGAGCAGTACTTC | CASRWTGQPDEQYF
- | TRBJ2-5 | TRBV11-2 | TRBD2 | TGTGCCAGCAGTTCTGGACTAGCGGCATCGTACCAAGAGACCCAGTACTTC | CASSSGLAASYQETQYF
- | TRBJ1-5 | TRBV5-8 | - | TGTGCCAGCAGCTTGTTCGGGGGAGACGGGAGCAATCAGCCCCAGCATTTT | CASSLFGGDGSNQPQHF
- | TRBJ2-5 | TRBV28 | - | TGTGCCAGCAGTTCTGTAGAGGAAGAGACCCAGTACTTC | CASSSVEEETQYF
- | TRBJ1-2 | TRBV7-2 | - | TGTGCCAGCAGCTTAGCTTATAGAAACTATGGCTACACCTTC | CASSLAYRNYGYTF
- | TRBJ1-5 | TRBV5-6 | - | TGTGCCAGCAGCTTCCAGGGGCAGCCCCAGCATTTT | CASSFQGQPQHF
- | TRBJ1-6 | TRBV18 | TRBD1 | TGTGCCAGCTCACCGAGTCCAGGGGGAAATTCACCCCTCCACTTT | CASSPSPGGNSPLHF
- | TRBJ2-1 | TRBV11-1 | TRBD2 | TGTGCCAGCAGCTTAATCTCGGGACTACCTTACAATGAGCAGTTCTTC | CASSLISGLPYNEQFF
- | TRBJ2-7 | TRBV3-1/TRBV3-2 | - | TGTGCCAGCGGGTCTGGGAGCTCCTACGAGCAGTACTTC | CASGSGSSYEQYF
- | TRBJ2-1 | TRBV6-5 | - | TGTGCCAGCAGCGACAGGAGGAATGAGCAGTTCTTC | CASSDRRNEQFF